The 2 T cell receptor beta chains below come from one sample, sequenced in a study of persistence of HIV-infected CD4 T cells. These receptors have no known antigen. The immunoSEQ assay was version 4, run in survey mode. Repertoires were generated with immunoSEQ multiplex PCR, while TCRdb's copy carries only in-frame clones and drops some. Here the sample spans roughly 17,000 clones, almost 65% being singletons. Stimulation used 10 ug/mL lysate from CMV-infected fibroblasts. Responding CD4+ T cells were sorted by upregulation of both CD40 ligand and CD69. The starting material was CD4+ T cells sorted from PBMCs after approximately 19-hour stimulation, obtained from a patient who received antiretroviral therapy. The receptors originated from an adult woman with HIV who was CMV-seropositive.

The chain combines TRBV14 with TRBJ1-5; the D is unclear. The CDR3 is 13 residues long. Germline loops: CDR1 SGHDN, CDR2 FVKESK. With 4 bases removed from V and 2 bases from J, the gap between germline ends came to 6 bases. The CDR3 nucleotides read TGTGCCAGCAGCCTCAAGGGCAATCAGCCCCAGCATTTT. Translated: CASSLKGNQPQHF.

This clone has a handful of counts. The chain joins TRBV21-1 to TRBJ1-3; the table calls TRBD1, which could not be checked here. TRBV21-1 is assigned pseudogene status. There are 17 residues in the CDR3. CDR3 region: CASSYPRDRSWSNTIYF. Here the CDR3 DNA reads TGTGCCAGCAGCTACCCCCGGGACAGGTCCTGGAGTAACACCATATATTTT.